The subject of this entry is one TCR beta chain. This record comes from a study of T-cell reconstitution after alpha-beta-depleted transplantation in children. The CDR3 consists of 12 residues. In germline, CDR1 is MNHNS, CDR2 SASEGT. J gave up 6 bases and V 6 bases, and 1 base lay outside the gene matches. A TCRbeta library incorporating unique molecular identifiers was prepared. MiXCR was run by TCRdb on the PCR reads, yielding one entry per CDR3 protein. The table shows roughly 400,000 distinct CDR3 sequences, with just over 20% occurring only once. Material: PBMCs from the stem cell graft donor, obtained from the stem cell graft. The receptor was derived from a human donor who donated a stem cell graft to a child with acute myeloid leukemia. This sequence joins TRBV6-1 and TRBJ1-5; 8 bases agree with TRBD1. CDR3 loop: CASRDRGQPQHF. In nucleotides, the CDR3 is TGTGCCAGCAGAGACAGGGGTCAGCCCCAGCATTTT.